This T cell receptor (beta chain) was identified in a study of radiation and T cells in renal cell carcinoma (TCRdb year 2020). For context, the study as a whole: The samples were obtained from a clinical trial, where primary renal cell carcinomas were treated with 15 Gy stereotactic body radiation therapy and then removed by nephrectomy 4 weeks afterward. A total of 4 million to 5 million unique CDR3 nucleotide sequences, encoding 2.5 million to 3 million unique CDR3 amino acid sequences, were found across all 50 or so samples. In total, roughly 53 samples underwent TCR beta sequencing: around 25 tumors plus 27 peripheral blood samples. What the research found in general, with its limitations: Blood repertoire dynamics were not followed beyond 4 weeks after treatment. In blood, the top tumor clonotypes increased from baseline to 2 weeks after radiation and then shrank by 4 weeks, which suggests a temporary expansion of tumor-resident clones. Because pretreatment tumor biopsies were not available, the study could not determine whether clonotypes were already present within the tumor at baseline. Effects of radiation dose or scheduling on the TCR repertoire could not be addressed with the single-armed trial design.

A note on this clone: Its antigen specificity is not known. No base-level quality is on record; no much larger clone is a single base apart.

The time point label on this specimen signifies: baseline pretreatment blood. The treatment or condition label for this specimen denotes: 15 Gy SBRT to primary tumor, nephrectomy 4 weeks later. To follow tumor-enriched clonotypes, peripheral blood was collected serially from radiation-treated patients at baseline and again at 2 weeks and 4 weeks after SBRT. All patients had renal cell carcinoma with clear cell pathology. Genomic DNA for TCR sequencing was prepared using the QIAamp DNA Blood Mini Kit (Qiagen). Only samples passing all quality control checks were included in the analyses. From a lookup of the germline V gene, CDR1 and CDR2 are LGHNA and YSLEER. Measured from the cysteine to the phenylalanine, the CDR3 is 15 residues long. Only the CDR3 region is kept as DNA, spanning 45 bases read in frame from base 1. The germline V end is reduced by 0 bases and the J end by 4 bases; junction bases left unmatched: 3.

TCR beta libraries were generated from genomic DNA with the immunoSEQ kit, following the manufacturer's recommendations. To prepare the libraries, a first multiplex PCR with proprietary primers was run, followed by a second PCR that added unique barcodes, and a bead cleanup was done after each round. A kit-provided positive control reaction and a negative control reaction were included in every sample batch. The final libraries were assessed on an Agilent 4200 TapeStation D1000 ScreenTape, pooled by volume, and quantified by qPCR. An Illumina NextSeq500 fitted with a MidOutput 150-cycle cartridge performed the sequencing, running 156 Read1 cycles and 15 Index1 cycles with the kit's custom primers. The pooled library was loaded at 1.0 pM with a 20% PhiX control spike-in. Concerning the study's data processing: Vendor-processed data were analyzed in R, with a clonotype defined as all T cells sharing the same CDR3 nucleotide sequence. In the clone abundance analyses, frequencies were normalized to the 10,000 most abundant clones in each sample. Public T cell clones, which averaged fewer than five per sample, were removed prior to analysis. An abundance difference of at least 32-fold between compartments was the criterion for calling clonotypes tumor-enriched or baseline blood-enriched. A beta-binomial differential abundance model was applied to find clonotypes that expanded or contracted between blood time points. Tumor-blood repertoire similarity was measured with the Baroni-Urbani and Buser coefficient, and group comparisons used two-tailed Wilcoxon tests in R. TCRdb stores this immuneACCESS table with in-frame sequences only. Part of the clones is absent; in the studies checked, under half of the shortfall reflects unresolved V genes, and no reason is known for the rest. That table supplies the V and J calls and clone size; D and trimming were determined from the DNA. This sample has about 88,000 clones in its table, and roughly 90% of those were observed once. 6% to 9% of the sample is in the top ten clones.

The sample in question was blood, obtained from a patient whose treatment included radiotherapy and nephrectomy. This TCR was sampled from a man in his fifties or sixties with renal cell carcinoma. Recombination linked TRBV4-3 to TRBJ1-5; a stretch of 7 junction bases matches TRBD1. The DNA is as follows: TGCGCCAGCAGCCAAGATAGACAGGGTAATCAGCCCCAGCATTTT. Translation gives CASSQDRQGNQPQHF.